One and the same sample provided the 8 T cell receptor beta chains below, sequenced in a study of Graves' ophthalmopathy and Graves' hyperthyroidism. Amplified material comprised TCR beta CDR3 regions derived from RNA transcripts. An initial RT-PCR round employing HTBI primers preceded a second-round multiplex PCR. TCRdb independently ran MiXCR on the multiplex PCR reads; one entry per CDR3 protein. The sample yields around 340,000 distinct CDR3 sequences, roughly 17% seen once. Sequencing input: peripheral blood. Receptors were obtained from an adult man with Graves' ophthalmopathy.

This clonotype was counted many times. The gene calls are TRBV19 and TRBJ1-1; the D is unclear. This CDR3 comprises 13 residues. Deletions cut 3 bases from V and 6 bases from J, with 11 bases between. The germline CDR1 and CDR2 sequences are LNHDA and SQIVND (reference sequence). The DNA of the CDR3 is TGTGCCAGTAGTATTTCCCCCTTGGCTGAAGCTTTCTTT. As protein: CASSISPLAEAFF.

Turning to this clonotype: A read error may explain this, as a much larger clone is one base away. V usage is TRBV4-1 and J usage is TRBJ2-7; D possibly corresponds to TRBD2 (6 bases). Germline-derived CDR1 and CDR2 are MGHRA and YSYEKL. The CDR3 has 15 amino acids. V lost 1 base and J 3 bases, leaving 13 bases between the germline ends. CDR3 in amino acids: CASSQAAGWFYEQYF. DNA of the CDR3: TGCGCCAGCAGCCAAGCGGCGGGATGGTTCTACGAGCAGTACTTC.

This clonotype was detected many times. The chain has TRBV20-1 and TRBJ1-5; D is perhaps TRBD1 (5 bases). V shed 7 bases and J shed 9 bases, with 19 bases lying between them. CDR1 is DFQATT and CDR2 is SNEGSKA in the germline V gene (reference sequence). The CDR3 has 13 residues. DNA of the CDR3: TGCAGTGTTACACAGGCTCCAAATAGGCCCCAGCATTTT. The encoded protein is CSVTQAPNRPQHF.

This clonotype has at least ten counts. The CDR3 region has the DNA TGCAGTGCTAGAGGATCTGGCGGGAATCAGCCCCAGCATTTT. Protein sequence: CSARGSGGNQPQHF. The V gene is TRBV20-1, the J gene TRBJ1-5; D is undetermined. Germline CDR1 is DFQATT and CDR2 is SNEGSKA (reference sequence). The V gene lost 1 base and the J gene lost 4 bases, with 11 bases spanning the gap. This CDR3 region has 14 residues.

This clonotype appeared many times. The genes are TRBV12-3 or TRBV12-4 and TRBJ1-6; tentative D call: TRBD1 (5 bases). The CDR3 consists of 14 residues. V was cut by 3 bases and J by 6 bases, with 9 bases left in between. The CDR3 protein is CASSFGGANSPLHF. CDR3 nucleotide sequence: TGTGCCAGCAGTTTTGGGGGTGCTAATTCACCCCTCCACTTT.

In its sample, this clonotype was seen many times. This chain links TRBV18 with TRBJ1-1; no clear D. CDR1 is KGHSH and CDR2 is LQKENI in the germline V gene. This CDR3 has 13 amino acids. The V end lost 0 bases, the J end lost 7 bases, and 9 bases lay between the germline ends. In nucleotides, the CDR3 is TGTGCCAGCTCACCACCGCAGGCGATTGAAGCTTTCTTT. This translates into CASSPPQAIEAFF.

In its sample, this clonotype was seen many times. The genes are TRBV11-2 and TRBJ2-2; D gene unclear. V lost 7 bases to trimming and J lost 8 bases, with 8 bases between them. CDR3 size: 11 residues. In germline, CDR1 is SGHAT, CDR2 FQNNGV. The CDR3 is CASNRAGELFF. CDR3 DNA: TGTGCCAGCAACCGAGCTGGGGAGCTGTTTTTT.

CDR3 nucleotides: TGTGCCAGCAGCAAGGGACAGGGTTTGACCGGGGAGCTGTTTTTT. Its translation: CASSKGQGLTGELFF. V usage is TRBV7-8 and J usage is TRBJ2-2; TRBD1 matches at 9 bases. The V gene's germline CDR1 is SGHVS and CDR2 FQNEAQ. V dropped 5 bases and J dropped 5; count of bases not matched to a gene: 6. The CDR3 is 15 residues long.